This TCR beta chain was obtained from a study of blood T cell repertoires in COVID-19 (TCRdb year 2020). In the study overall: The collaborator samples originated in the United States, Italy and Spain and spanned the acute and convalescent phases of COVID-19. The material from the prospective study consisted of cDNA or gDNA derived from T cells, B-cell-depleted T cells, or PBMCs. Deeply sampled blood TCRbeta repertoires from subjects exposed to, actively infected with, or recovered from COVID-19 were included in the dataset. The repertoires were made available in a free public database intended to serve as a resource for research on the immune response to SARS-CoV-2. The samples were drawn from the first 160 participants of the ongoing ImmuneRACE study and from roughly 1,300 subjects provided by 6 global collaborators. A de-identified subject ID, COVID-19 status, age in years and sex were almost always included in the sample metadata. Where available, HLA class I and class II types were taken from metadata supplied by the sample provider and were not determined by assay-based typing. Overall study results and their limits: The quantity of clinical and demographic metadata differed by source and by participant and was supplied without curation.

Concerning this clone itself: The target of this receptor is not known. No base-level quality is on record; no much larger clone is a single base apart.

According to the germline V gene (reference sequence), CDR1 reads SEHNR and CDR2 reads FQNEAQ. From V the trimming removes 4 bases and from J it removes 5 bases, while the gene matches leave 4 bases of the junction unaccounted for. The CDR3 starts with the cysteine, ends with the phenylalanine, and has 14 residues. Of the read, only the CDR3 DNA is kept; its 42 bases are in frame from base 1. The immunoSEQ Assay, a bias-controlled multiplex PCR, was used to amplify TCRbeta CDR3 regions from genomic DNA. As for how the authors treated the data: Within the assay, amplification of reference gene primers was used to estimate how many nucleated cells each sample contained. Sequence reads were collapsed and filtered to measure the absolute abundance of every unique TCRbeta CDR3 rearrangement. For each sample, productive Simpson clonality was calculated as the square root of Simpson's diversity index across productive rearrangements. The table was pulled from immuneACCESS by TCRdb, which kept in-frame rearrangements only. Such tables lose some clones; where checked, under half of the loss comes from unresolved V genes, and the rest has no known cause. D and trimming come from the DNA, and the V and J calls and clone size come from that table. This sample comprises some 500,000 clones, 70% to 90% of them detected only once. Of the sample, about 1.7% falls within the top ten clones.

Enrolling through a virtual design, the prospective study's participants ranged in age from roughly 18 to 89 years and lived across roughly 24 United States geographic areas. Cohort assignment in the prospective study relied on participant-reported clinical history from a screening survey and a study questionnaire. For ImmuneRACE Cohort 3, a participant was defined as recovered based on two consecutive negative NP/OP PCR tests, clearance by a healthcare professional, or resolution of symptoms. In the prospective study, mobile phlebotomists collected whole blood, serum and a nasopharyngeal or oropharyngeal swab from each participant. Prospective study participants could optionally give additional blood draws and questionnaires over a roughly 2-month period. Before DNA extraction, blood samples from the prospective study were shipped at room temperature or frozen.

Sequences were obtained from PBMCs or T cells enriched from blood (not recorded which). The receptor was isolated from a middle-aged woman who had recovered from COVID-19. The rearranged segments are TRBV7-9 and TRBJ2-1; TRBD1 matches 8 bases in the middle. The DNA reads as follows: TGTGCCAGCAGCTCCGGACAGGGAAACAATGAGCAGTTCTTC. Its translation is CASSSGQGNNEQFF.